A single sample gave rise to the 26 T cell receptor beta chains below, sequenced in a study of T cell responses to AZD1222 COVID-19 vaccine. Sequencing was performed with immunoSEQ multiplex PCR; in TCRdb, only in-frame clones are kept and a portion is missing. The repertoire holds some 120,000 clones, with around nine tenths as singletons. This sample comprised peripheral blood, obtained on day 0 of AZD1222 vaccination. The receptors shown here come from an adult in good health.

The gene calls are TRBV6-5 and TRBJ1-1; no clear D gene. The V and J ends lost 2 bases and 4 bases respectively, with 11 bases between them. Germline CDR1 MNHEY, CDR2 SVGAGI. CDR3 length equals 14 residues. The CDR3 region is CASSYIGSPTEAFF. CDR3 DNA: TGTGCCAGCAGTTACATCGGCAGCCCCACTGAAGCTTTCTTT.

Remarks on this clone: Other DNA sequences within the sample encode an identical CDR3. V gene TRBV5-1 combines with J gene TRBJ1-3; no firm D call. Germline-derived CDR1 and CDR2 are SGHRS and YFSETQ. This CDR3 comprises 15 residues. The V end lost 0 bases, the J end lost 2 bases, and 9 bases lay between the germline ends. CDR3 coding DNA: TGCGCCAGCAGCTTGGCAGGTGGAACTGGAAACACCATATATTTT. Its translation is CASSLAGGTGNTIYF.

CDR3 coding DNA: TGCGCCAGCAGCTTGTACAGTTCCAATGAAAAACTGTTTTTT. Encoded protein: CASSLYSSNEKLFF. The chain joins TRBV5-1 to TRBJ1-4; D not certain. Germline values: CDR1 SGHRS, CDR2 YFSETQ. Trimming stripped 1 base from V and 5 bases from J, with 9 bases between. The CDR3 loop spans 14 amino acids. The full variable domain, with the rest looked up from reference TRBV5-1 and TRBJ1-4, is KAGVTQTPRYLIKTRGQQVTLSCSPISGHRSVSWYQQTPGQGLQFLFEYFSETQRNKGNFPGRFSGRQFSNSRSEMNVSTLELGDSALYLCASSLYSSNEKLFFGSGTQLSVL.

The chain joins TRBV20-1 to TRBJ2-1, with 9 bases matching TRBD2. V lost 3 bases to trimming and J lost 9 bases; unmatched junction nucleotides: 6. The CDR3 is 13 amino acids. Germline assignment: CDR1 DFQATT and CDR2 SNEGSKA (reference sequence). CDR3 nucleotides: TGCAGTGCTAGTAAGACTAGCGGTGTTGAGCAGTTCTTC. Residues: CSASKTSGVEQFF.

This rearrangement joins TRBV7-3 to TRBJ2-1; D unclear. Trimming pared 4 bases from V and 5 bases from J, leaving 15 bases between. This CDR3 region has 15 residues. Germline V gene data show CDR1 as SGHTA and CDR2 as FQGTGA. In DNA form, the CDR3 reads TGTGCCAGCAGCTCTCCGTGGGCCGCAGACAATGAGCAGTTCTTC. Protein sequence: CASSSPWAADNEQFF.

The chain uses TRBV3-1 (or the pseudogene TRBV3-2) and TRBJ1-6, with unresolved D. The CDR3 runs 13 residues. The ends were cut back, 2 bases at V and 12 bases at J, with 11 bases in the middle. Looked up from germline, CDR1 is LGHDT and CDR2 is YNNKEL (reference sequence). In DNA, the CDR3 is TGTGCCAGCAGCCAAAGGTTCATTGTACCCCTCCACTTT. Translation gives CASSQRFIVPLHF.

This clone was seen only a few times. The chain has TRBV9 and TRBJ2-3; weak D call: TRBD1 (6 bases). Germline CDR1 is SGDLS and CDR2 is YYNGEE. The CDR3 runs 15 residues. V was trimmed by 3 bases and J by 0 bases, leaving 11 bases between them. CDR3 nucleotide sequence: TGTGCCAGCAGCGACGGACAGTCTAGCACAGATACGCAGTATTTT. Its translation: CASSDGQSSTDTQYF.

This chain links TRBV7-3 with TRBJ2-1; perhaps D is TRBD1 or TRBD2 (6 bases each). Between the trimmed V and J ends, which lost 2 bases and 5 bases, there was a span of 13 bases. Germline CDR1 and CDR2: SGHTA and FQGTGA. The CDR3 consists of 15 residues. Written as DNA, the CDR3 is TGTGCCAGCAGCTTAGGGGGGCTAGCAGACAATGAGCAGTTCTTC. Translation gives CASSLGGLADNEQFF.

This clone was seen once. The chain joins TRBV5-1 to TRBJ1-3; no clear D. CDR1 and CDR2 (germline): SGHRS, YFSETQ. V was cut by 4 bases and J by 0 bases, with 8 bases left in between. CDR3 size: 14 residues. The CDR3 loop reads CASSPWGSGNTIYF. The CDR3 DNA reads TGCGCCAGCAGCCCTTGGGGCTCTGGAAACACCATATATTTT. Full variable domain (missing parts from reference TRBV5-1 and TRBJ1-3): KAGVTQTPRYLIKTRGQQVTLSCSPISGHRSVSWYQQTPGQGLQFLFEYFSETQRNKGNFPGRFSGRQFSNSRSEMNVSTLELGDSALYLCASSPWGSGNTIYFGEGSWLTVV.

This clone came up a few times. V gene TRBV5-1 combines with J gene TRBJ1-2; 9 positions match TRBD1. CDR1 is SGHRS and CDR2 is YFSETQ in the germline V gene. CDR3 size: 13 residues. J was trimmed by 9 bases and V by 4 bases; bases with no gene match: 7. The CDR3: CASSNGQGLSYTF. For the CDR3, the DNA is TGCGCCAGCAGCAACGGACAGGGGCTGAGCTACACCTTC.

The gene calls are TRBV19 and TRBJ1-1, with D possibly TRBD1 on 5 matching bases. The ends were cut back, 4 bases at V and 1 base at J, with 13 bases in the middle. This CDR3 is 15 amino acids long. Germline CDR1 LNHDA, CDR2 SQIVND (reference sequence). The DNA of the CDR3 is TGTGCCAGTAGTAAGTTGGGGCCGCCGAACACTGAAGCTTTCTTT. This sequence encodes CASSKLGPPNTEAFF.

This clone was observed once. V usage is TRBV19 and J usage is TRBJ1-5; D might be TRBD1 (5 bases). Per germline, CDR1 LNHDA and CDR2 SQIVND (reference sequence). CDR3 size: 15 residues. Trimming removed 0 bases from V and 7 bases from J, with 13 bases in between. The CDR3 DNA sequence: TGTGCCAGTAGTATAGATGGCTTTGACAGACAGCCCCAGCATTTT. This sequence encodes CASSIDGFDRQPQHF. Using reference TRBV19 and TRBJ1-5 for the parts outside the CDR3, the full variable domain is DGGITQSPKYLFRKEGQNVTLSCEQNLNHDAMYWYRQDPGQGLRLIYYSQIVNDFQKGDIAEGYSVSREKKESFPLTVTSAQKNPTAFYLCASSIDGFDRQPQHFGDGTRLSIL.

Here the CDR3 reads CASKGGSDTGELFF. The DNA for the CDR3 is TGTGCCAGTAAAGGAGGGAGCGACACCGGGGAGCTGTTTTTT. V gene TRBV19 combines with J gene TRBJ2-2, with D possibly matching TRBD2 (6 bases). V was trimmed by 7 bases and J by 3 bases, leaving 12 bases between them. The germline CDR1 and CDR2 sequences are LNHDA and SQIVND (reference sequence). The CDR3 consists of 14 residues.

This rearrangement joins TRBV7-7 to TRBJ2-3, with TRBD2 matching 13 bases. The trim removed 5 bases at V and 10 bases at J, leaving 3 bases unmatched. CDR1 and CDR2 from the germline V gene are SSHAT and FNYEAQ (reference sequence). The CDR3 has 13 amino acids. CDR3 protein: CASSPTSGGPQYF. For the CDR3, the DNA is TGTGCCAGCAGCCCGACTAGCGGGGGGCCGCAGTATTTT.

The chain couples TRBV6-5 to TRBJ1-5; D is unclear. The V gene lost 5 bases and the J gene lost 2 bases, with 13 bases spanning the gap. The CDR3 totals 15 residues. Germline CDR1 MNHEY, CDR2 SVGAGI. The CDR3 DNA reads TGTGCCAGCAGTCCCTTCGCAGCACGCAATCAGCCCCAGCATTTT. This translates into CASSPFAARNQPQHF.

The genes are TRBV9 and TRBJ1-1; D ambiguous. The CDR3 covers 15 residues. CDR1 is SGDLS and CDR2 is YYNGEE in the germline V gene. Deletions cut 0 bases from V and 1 base from J, with 10 bases between. Here the CDR3 reads CASSVATGSNTEAFF. CDR3 in DNA: TGTGCCAGCAGCGTAGCTACGGGATCGAACACTGAAGCTTTCTTT. The full variable domain, with the rest looked up from reference TRBV9 and TRBJ1-1, is DSGVTQTPKHLITATGQRVTLRCSPRSGDLSVYWYQQSLDQGLQFLIQYYNGEERAKGNILERFSAQQFPDLHSELNLSSLELGDSALYFCASSVATGSNTEAFFGQGTRLTVV.

V and J are TRBV10-3 and TRBJ2-3; the match to TRBD1 covers 8 bases. The CDR3 runs to 15 residues. Germline lookup yields CDR1 ENHRY and CDR2 SYGVKD. V was pared by 8 bases and J by 3 bases, with 10 bases of the junction left unmatched. CDR3 coding DNA: TGTGCCATCGGACAAGGACAGGGTGGGACAGATACGCAGTATTTT. Translating it yields CAIGQGQGGTDTQYF.

This CDR3 reads CASSYDRVGNEKLFF. The CDR3 nucleotides are TGTGCCAGCAGTTACGACAGGGTGGGGAATGAAAAACTGTTTTTT. J is TRBJ1-4 and V is TRBV6-2 or TRBV6-3, with 7 positions matching TRBD1. With 2 bases clipped from V and 5 bases from J, the junction kept 5 bases outside the gene matches. Germline V gives CDR1 MNHEY, CDR2 SVGEGT. The CDR3 sequence is 15 residues long.

The chain carries TRBV12-3 or TRBV12-4 and TRBJ1-1; D is uncertain. V lost 6 bases and J lost 0, with 5 bases in between. The CDR3 contains 12 residues. The CDR3 region has the DNA TGTGCCAGCAGGGTATTGAACACTGAAGCTTTCTTT. It is translated as CASRVLNTEAFF.

The J gene is TRBJ1-5, the V gene TRBV6-2 or TRBV6-3; no definite D call. Germline CDR1 and CDR2: MNHEY and SVGEGT. This CDR3 spans 12 amino acids. V lost 6 bases, J lost 7 bases, and 10 bases lay in between. The CDR3, as DNA: TGTGCCAGCAGCGGGGTAGAACAGCCCCAGCATTTT. Translated: CASSGVEQPQHF.

The genes are TRBV12-5 and TRBJ1-5; 10 nucleotides agree with TRBD1. The V gene end was trimmed by 0 bases and the J gene end by 4 bases; junction bases not matched to a gene: 12. CDR1 and CDR2 (germline): LGHNT, FRNRAP. The CDR3 sequence is 19 residues long. The CDR3 coding sequence is TGTGCTAGTGGTTTGGTAGTTGGGACAGGGGTGTTCATGAATCAGCCCCAGCATTTT. Translation gives CASGLVVGTGVFMNQPQHF.

This sequence joins TRBV6-2 or TRBV6-3 and TRBJ1-2, with D unresolved. Trimming stripped 5 bases from V and 6 bases from J, with 10 bases between. This CDR3 is built from 12 residues. Germline V gene sequence: CDR1 MNHEY, CDR2 SVGEGT. For the CDR3, the DNA is TGTGCCAGCAGTACCCTCATCCATGGCTACACCTTC. It encodes CASSTLIHGYTF.

This sequence joins TRBV27 and TRBJ1-4; D gene ambiguous. Trimming pared 6 bases from V and 5 bases from J, leaving 13 bases between. This CDR3 contains 14 residues. CDR1 and CDR2 (germline): MNHEY, SMNVEV (reference sequence). Here the CDR3 reads CASSRKGSNEKLFF. The CDR3 region has the DNA TGTGCCAGCAGCCGTAAAGGGTCGAATGAAAAACTGTTTTTT.

The chain recombines TRBV5-1 with TRBJ1-6; tentatively, D is TRBD1 (5 bases). The CDR3 length is 15 residues. V lost 3 bases to trimming and J lost 8 bases, with 15 bases between them. Germline loops: CDR1 SGHRS, CDR2 YFSETQ. Written as DNA, the CDR3 is TGCGCCAGCAGCTCCGGGGGGATCTACTATTCACCCCTCCACTTT. Translated, it gives CASSSGGIYYSPLHF.

This chain joins TRBV4-2 and TRBJ1-3; D not certain. Germline CDR1 and CDR2: LGHNA and YNFKEQ. The V end was cut by 0 bases, the J end by 6 bases, with 9 bases between. The CDR3 is 14 amino acids. The CDR3 loop reads CASSQELGQNTIYF. The DNA for the CDR3 is TGTGCCAGCAGCCAAGAATTAGGGCAAAACACCATATATTTT.

The V gene is TRBV9, the J gene TRBJ2-2, with a weak D call TRBD2 (5 bases). V shed 1 base and J shed 4 bases, with 11 bases lying between them. Per germline, CDR1 SGDLS and CDR2 YYNGEE. CDR3 length: 15 amino acids. The CDR3 protein is CASSVKGAVTGELFF. Written as DNA, the CDR3 is TGTGCCAGCAGCGTAAAAGGAGCGGTCACCGGGGAGCTGTTTTTT.